This TCR beta chain is from a study of cytomegalovirus exposure and HLA in healthy donors (dated by TCRdb to 2016 to 2017). Regarding the complete study: An earlier analysis of approximately 590 of the donors reported about 250 Gb of sequence data and 117 million unique TCR beta sequences from about 200 million T cells. About 300 gigabases of sequencing data and tens of millions of unique TCR sequences were included in an early release covering about 620 HLA-typed donors. The genetic ancestry cluster associated with self-reported Caucasian donors included 65% to 90% of the 398 genotyped donors. The study was designed to test whether signatures of past pathogen exposure could be identified by cataloging public T cell receptors. Using immunosequencing, the study profiled T cell repertoires from 550 to 750 subjects and related those repertoires to cytomegalovirus serostatus. A separate validation cohort of approximately 130 different subjects was used in addition to the 666-subject first cohort. The study combined high-throughput TCR immunosequencing, statistical association of individual TCRs with disease status, and machine learning to predict cytomegalovirus infection status. To study patterns of TCR occurrence, a later analysis re-analyzed previously published TCR beta repertoires from several hundred donors and added high-resolution HLA genotyping. Rather than using new phenotypic data, the later analysis identified candidate immune exposures from TCR beta sequences and from how often those sequences occurred across donors. In an earlier analysis of a few hundred of the donors, high-throughput TCR beta sequencing was used to judge whether each TCR beta V gene segment behaved as functional or pseudogenic. Donor age, sex, ethnicity and CMV serostatus were compiled together with the repertoire data. Genome-wide SNP genotypes for about 65% of the 666 donors were used in a later genetic analysis, which treated that subset as a discovery cohort. All discovery cohort repertoires had been generated using a single sequencing platform. Class I and class II HLA loci were covered by the typing at four-digit resolution. The number of donors typed differed by locus, with roughly 629-640 for A, B, C, DRB1 and DQB1, roughly 550 for DQA1, 600 to 610 for DPA1, and over 400 for DPB1. A few DR-DQ haplotypes were handled as single units for association and clustering because linkage in the cohort was strong. On average, around 200,000 unique TCR beta nucleotide sequences were sequenced per donor among some 420 genotyped donors of the cohort, with roughly a sixth of those sequences being non-productive. Summary of the overall study and its limitations: Most TCR sequences were seen in very few donors, while some public TCRs were found in many individuals. A total of roughly 160 TCR beta chains were listed by the study as associated with cytomegalovirus. HLA typing was unavailable for some donors at each locus, so association tests used only the typed subset. In a later analysis, the rate of TCR association differed among HLA loci, with DRB1 alleles having the most associated TCRs and HLA-C alleles having the fewest. The earlier analysis of approximately 560 of the donors excluded roughly 17 rarely observed V segments, including chromosome 9 orphons, because counts were too low. For the cohort, immune exposure information was limited to CMV serostatus. Because the 87-base-pair reads could not distinguish some IMGT-functional V segments, including TRBV6-2 and TRBV6-3, those segments were excluded. Assigning TCR associations to individual alleles was difficult when HLA alleles, especially DR and DQ, strongly co-occurred. In both the original and validation cohorts, the classifier was reported to diagnose cytomegalovirus status with high specificity and sensitivity. Specific HLA alleles were associated with 16,951 TCR beta sequences at a false discovery rate of 0.05 in a later analysis. A further reported finding was that TCR beta sequences accurately predicted the HLA-A and HLA-B alleles for most subjects in the first cohort. Compared with equally common non-associated chains, HLA-associated TCR beta chains in a later analysis were more clonally expanded and had lower generation probabilities. Linkage disequilibrium might explain the correlated functional status among segregating V segments, but an unknown experimental factor could not be excluded. According to a later genetic analysis, donors in an Asian-associated ancestry cluster had fewer N-insertions in productive TCRs than the roughly 670-donor mean. In vitro tests confirmed that a few of the cytomegalovirus-associated TCR beta chains recognize cytomegalovirus antigens. The authors suggested that the approach could potentially be generalized to other disease states and immunological phenotypes. Sequencing depth was assumed to be roughly uniform across donors in the presence/absence analyses, though that assumption may not hold. This cohort had only TCR beta chains sequenced, and the lack of alpha or paired-chain data limited which features could be detected. Broadly in line with IMGT annotations, most TCR beta V segments showed up in productive rearrangements about 90% or about 30% of the time in an earlier analysis of about 500 of the donors. In a later analysis, most CMV-associated TCR beta chains were found to appear HLA-restricted, with HLA associations seemingly driven largely by CMV exposure. The sequencing pipeline was judged likely to have produced a cluster of highly shared sequence variants as a technical artifact. In a later analysis, several top co-occurrence clusters were reported to appear linked to parvovirus B19, influenza, CMV and Epstein-Barr virus. In a later genetic analysis, a missense DCLRE1C variant was associated with V-gene and J-gene trimming of TCR beta chains, and the association was replicated in an independent cohort.

The library was made by the immunoSEQ multiplex PCR assay. For the multiplex PCR, a mixture combining 60 forward primers for TCR Vbeta segments and 13 reverse primers for TCR Jbeta segments was used. The CDR3 region of rearranged TCR beta genes was amplified from genomic DNA with a multiplex PCR assay. The Illumina HiSeq System was used to sequence the amplified TCR beta libraries as 87-base-pair reads. Per the original workflow: A later analysis tallied 75 million to 95 million unique TCR beta chains across the 666 repertoires, and roughly 11 million of those chains were shared by two or more donors. A nearest-neighbor algorithm error-corrected the raw reads and collapsed the reads into unique sequences, merging closely related sequences to remove PCR and sequencing errors. Alignment of CDR3 sequences to IMGT reference sequences was used to assign V, D and J gene segments. For a sequence to be retained, a match of at least six nucleotides to both a V gene segment and a J gene segment was required. A rearrangement was called productive if the CDR3 had no stop codons and remained in frame with V and J, and every other rearrangement was called non-productive. Following IMGT convention, CDR3 was defined as the stretch from the second conserved V-encoded cysteine to the conserved J-encoded phenylalanine. The earlier analysis of about 610 of the donors excluded sequences that lacked an unambiguous match to a single V gene segment. In an earlier analysis of several hundred of the donors, V segments were called functional above 56.7% productive rearrangements and were called segregating when the between-donor standard deviation exceeded 5%. A statistical classification framework was built for diagnosing cytomegalovirus status from the catalog of TCR beta chain sequences. V and J gene assignment, in a later analysis, came from comparing TCR nucleotide sequences with IMGT/GENE-DB human TR gene sequences. Using the TCRdist pipeline, a later analysis assigned CDR3 sequences along with most-parsimonious VDJ recombination scenarios. In a later analysis, each TCR beta chain was defined by its CDR3 amino acid sequence together with its V-gene family, and reads lacking a unique V-gene family were excluded. In a later analysis, nearly 600 highly shared, low-generation-probability nucleotide sequences were removed to address suspected cross-contamination and a sequencing artifact. In a later analysis, a clonal expansion index was calculated for each public chain from normalized within-repertoire ranks of inferred template counts. In a later analysis, generation probabilities were computed using a VDJ recombination model fitted to out-of-frame rearrangements, and the results were checked against IGoR. Hypergeometric tests were used in a later analysis to score TCR-TCR, TCR-HLA and TCR-CMV co-occurrence, with a repertoire-size bias correction applied to the TCR pairs. A later analysis estimated false discovery rates by permuting HLA or CMV assignments 20 times. In a later analysis, co-occurring TCRs were grouped with DBSCAN, and TCRdist sequence similarity was added when clustering was performed within HLA-allele-positive subsets. For co-occurrence clustering, repertoires with fewer than 30,000 or more than 120,000 public chains were excluded, along with five repertoires with anomalous nucleotide sharing. TCRdb took over this immuneACCESS table, retaining in-frame rearrangements with V and J assigned. Such tables are incomplete; in checked studies, under half of the missing clones stem from an unresolved V gene, and the remainder is unexplained. That table is the source of V, J and clone size, and D and trimming were worked out from the DNA. This sample lists over 100,000 clones; approximately 74% were detected once. 7.3% of the sample is in the top ten clones.

The cohort comprised more than 550 healthy bone marrow donors. Cohort members were all nominally healthy when sampled, although unrecorded immune exposures were likely present. The donor tested CMV seronegative, placing the donor among the 350 or so seronegative members of the cohort. A peripheral blood sample was collected from each donor, and TCR beta sequencing was performed on peripheral blood mononuclear cells. The Qiagen DNeasy Blood Extraction Kit was used to extract genomic DNA from the blood cell samples. Points on this clone: The specificity of this receptor is unknown. One base away there is no much larger clone; base qualities are not given.

The CDR3, from cysteine to phenylalanine, totals 18 residues. Only the CDR3 DNA stays, 54 bases, in frame from base 1. As encoded in the germline V gene, CDR1 is LGHNA while CDR2 is YSLEER. The V end gives up 0 bases and the J end 5 bases, leaving 12 bases in the junction not matched to a gene. The TCR comes from a male donor in good health and CMV-seronegative. The receptor chain draws on TRBV4-3 and TRBJ1-4; TRBD1 matches 7 bases in the middle. Sequenced sample: PBMCs. The CDR3 loop reads CASSQDNLQGRLNEKLFF. The DNA is as follows: TGCGCCAGCAGCCAAGATAATTTACAGGGGCGGCTAAATGAAAAACTGTTTTTT.